This TCR beta chain derives from a study of blood T cell repertoires in COVID-19. This CDR3 has 15 residues. Germline loops: CDR1 SGHRS, CDR2 YFSETQ. V was shortened by 1 base and J by 1 base, with 11 bases between the two germline ends. Sequencing was performed with immunoSEQ multiplex PCR; in TCRdb, only in-frame clones are kept and a portion is missing. The profile shows some 100,000 clones, around 85% of them singletons. The V gene is TRBV5-1, the J gene TRBJ2-5, with D unresolved. The receptor was isolated from a man in his fifties or sixties with active or convalescent COVID-19. Sequenced material: peripheral blood. The CDR3 region has the DNA TGCGCCAGCAGCTTGTGGCAGGCGAGCCAAGAGACCCAGTACTTC. It translates to CASSLWQASQETQYF.